The clone carrying this T cell receptor (beta chain) has at least ten counts. Its antigen is currently unknown. As to time point: longitudinal time-point 3. The data are from a study of neurological immune-mediated disorders. The study's findings and limits: Private repertoires in all groups were suggested by the finding that expanded clones across subjects shared no CDR3 amino acid sequences.

TCRdb recomputed calls from the 5' RACE reads with MiXCR, one row per CDR3 protein. Counted here are roughly 53,000 distinct CDR3 sequences, about 8% occurring once; the ten biggest clones make up 1.5% to 2%. The sample taken for sequencing was PBMCs. This TCR was sampled from a woman in her thirties or forties in good health.

CDR3 bases: TGCGCCAGCAACCTCCTCGGGACGGGAGGGTACAATGAGCAGTTCTTC. It is translated as CASNLLGTGGYNEQFF. The J gene is TRBJ2-1, the V gene TRBV5-1; 8 bases match TRBD2. V was clipped by 6 bases and J by 4 bases; unmatched bases: 12. Germline assignment: CDR1 SGHRS and CDR2 YFSETQ. This CDR3 contains 16 residues. The full variable domain, completed using reference TRBV5-1 and TRBJ2-1, is KAGVTQTPRYLIKTRGQQVTLSCSPISGHRSVSWYQQTPGQGLQFLFEYFSETQRNKGNFPGRFSGRQFSNSRSEMNVSTLELGDSALYLCASNLLGTGGYNEQFFGPGTRLTVL.